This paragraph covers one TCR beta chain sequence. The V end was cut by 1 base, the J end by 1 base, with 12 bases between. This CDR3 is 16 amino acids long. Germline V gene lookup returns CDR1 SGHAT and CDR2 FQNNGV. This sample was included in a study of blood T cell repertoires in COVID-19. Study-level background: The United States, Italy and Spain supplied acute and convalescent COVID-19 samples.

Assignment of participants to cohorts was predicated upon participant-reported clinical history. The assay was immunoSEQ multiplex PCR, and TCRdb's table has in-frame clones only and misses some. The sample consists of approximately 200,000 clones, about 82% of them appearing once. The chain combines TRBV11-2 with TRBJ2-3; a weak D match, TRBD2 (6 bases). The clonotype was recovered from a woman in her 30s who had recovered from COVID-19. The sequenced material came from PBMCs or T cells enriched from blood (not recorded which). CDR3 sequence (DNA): TGTGCCAGCAGCTTAGTGCTAGCGTCGGGCACAGATACGCAGTATTTT. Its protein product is CASSLVLASGTDTQYF.